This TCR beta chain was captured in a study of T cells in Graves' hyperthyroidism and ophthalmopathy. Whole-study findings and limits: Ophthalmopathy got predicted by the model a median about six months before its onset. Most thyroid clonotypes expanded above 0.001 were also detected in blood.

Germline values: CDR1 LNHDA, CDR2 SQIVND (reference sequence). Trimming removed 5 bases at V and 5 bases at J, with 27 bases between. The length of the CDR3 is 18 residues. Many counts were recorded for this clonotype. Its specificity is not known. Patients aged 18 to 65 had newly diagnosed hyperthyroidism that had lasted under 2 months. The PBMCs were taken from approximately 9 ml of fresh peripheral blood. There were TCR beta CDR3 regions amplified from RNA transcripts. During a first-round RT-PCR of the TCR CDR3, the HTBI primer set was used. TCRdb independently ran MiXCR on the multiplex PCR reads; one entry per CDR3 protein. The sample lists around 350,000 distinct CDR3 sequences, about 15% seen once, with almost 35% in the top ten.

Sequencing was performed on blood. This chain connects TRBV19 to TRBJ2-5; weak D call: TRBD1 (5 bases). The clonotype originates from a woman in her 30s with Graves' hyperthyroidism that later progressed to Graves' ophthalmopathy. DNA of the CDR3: TGTGCCAGTAGTGACCCCCGGTTTAGGGGAAGGACGCGTGAGACCCAGTACTTC. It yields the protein CASSDPRFRGRTRETQYF.